These 29 T cell receptor beta chains were all obtained from the same sample, sequenced in a study of control samples from healthy donors and cancer patients. Data came from immunoSEQ multiplex PCR; TCRdb stores just in-frame clones and leaves some out. The sample has 260,000 or so clones; roughly 87% are singletons. The sequencing input was PBMCs. These receptors came from a woman aged 55-75 years with lung cancer.

The J gene is TRBJ1-1, the V gene TRBV6-5; D is uncertain. Trimming removed 6 bases from V and 4 bases from J, with 12 bases in between. This CDR3 has 13 residues. Germline V gives CDR1 MNHEY, CDR2 SVGAGI. The CDR3 DNA reads as TGTGCCAGCAGGGTTACCCTGGGCACTGAAGCTTTCTTT. Translation gives CASRVTLGTEAFF.

The V and J genes are TRBV11-2 and TRBJ2-3; D not certain. Trimming left V 5 bases short and J 2 bases short, with 11 bases between. Germline V gene data show CDR1 as SGHAT and CDR2 as FQNNGV. This CDR3 contains 14 residues. CDR3 nucleotides: TGTGCCAGCAGCAACCTAGAACACACAGATACGCAGTATTTT. The encoded protein is CASSNLEHTDTQYF.

This clone came up a few times. The chain recombines TRBV7-9 with TRBJ2-1, with D possibly matching TRBD2 (6 bases). Per the germline V gene, CDR1 is SEHNR and CDR2 is FQNEAQ (reference sequence). Trimming shortened V by 5 bases and J by 0 bases, and 17 bases separated the two germline ends. This CDR3 contains 17 residues. This CDR3 is CASSPLGGRSSYNEQFF. The DNA for the CDR3 is TGTGCCAGCAGCCCCCTCGGAGGGAGAAGCTCCTACAATGAGCAGTTCTTC.

CDR3 amino acids: CASIPRAGGQYNEQFF. Here the CDR3 DNA reads TGTGCCAGTATCCCCCGCGCGGGAGGGCAATACAATGAGCAGTTCTTC. The chain links TRBV19 to TRBJ2-1; 9 nucleotides line up with TRBD2. J lost 4 bases, V lost 7 bases, and 11 bases had no gene match. The CDR3 spans 16 residues. In germline, CDR1 is LNHDA, CDR2 SQIVND (reference sequence).

The CDR3 reads CASSPWTEADTQYF. The CDR3 DNA reads as TGTGCCAGCAGCCCCTGGACAGAAGCAGATACGCAGTATTTT. V usage is TRBV3-1 (or the pseudogene TRBV3-2) and J usage is TRBJ2-3, with D tentatively TRBD1 (6 bases). Looked up from germline, CDR1 is LGHDT and CDR2 is YNNKEL (reference sequence). CDR3 size: 14 residues. Trimming cost V 4 bases and J 4 bases, with 12 bases left between them.

This clone was observed a handful of times. The chain uses TRBV28 and TRBJ2-2; 11 bases line up with TRBD1. V shed 7 bases, J shed 9 bases, and the junction held 10 bases outside the gene matches. Germline CDR1 MDHEN, CDR2 SYDVKM. CDR3 size: 15 residues. The CDR3 sequence is CASINSGTGGRELFF. The CDR3 DNA sequence: TGTGCCAGCATTAACTCCGGGACAGGGGGTCGGGAGCTGTTTTTT.

The V call is TRBV4-1, the J call TRBJ1-4; tentative D call: TRBD1 (5 bases). This CDR3 spans 15 amino acids. CDR1 and CDR2 from the germline V gene are MGHRA and YSYEKL. V lost 1 base, J lost 7 bases, and 13 bases lay in between. The CDR3, as DNA: TGCGCCAGCAGCCAAGCCGGGGCCACAGGTGAAAAACTGTTTTTT. It specifies CASSQAGATGEKLFF.

The CDR3 sequence: CASSTEDQGGGYTF. In DNA, the CDR3 is TGTGCCAGCAGCACCGAGGACCAGGGGGGCGGCTACACCTTC. This rearrangement joins TRBV7-9 to TRBJ1-2; 7 bases align to TRBD1. Losses at the gene ends were 5 bases for V and 8 bases for J; bases not matched to a gene: 11. Germline CDR1 is SEHNR and CDR2 is FQNEAQ (reference sequence). The length of the CDR3 is 14 residues.

V usage is TRBV20-1 and J usage is TRBJ2-1, with D possibly being TRBD2 (6 bases). CDR1 and CDR2 from the germline V gene are DFQATT and SNEGSKA (reference sequence). Trimming took 3 bases from V and 2 from J, leaving 14 bases between them. This CDR3 comprises 15 residues. CDR3 nucleotides: TGCAGTGCTAGTGCCCCGTGGGGGGCCTACAATGAGCAGTTCTTC. Its protein product is CSASAPWGAYNEQFF.

V gene TRBV25-1 combines with J gene TRBJ2-1; the D is unclear. CDR3 length: 10 amino acids. Germline V gene sequence: CDR1 MGHDK, CDR2 SYGVNS. V was pared by 10 bases and J by 6 bases, with 7 bases between. The CDR3 bases are TGTGCCAACCCGCTCAATGAGCAGTTCTTC. It is translated as CANPLNEQFF.

The gene calls are TRBV28 and TRBJ1-4; TRBD1 might be the D (6 bases). Germline loops: CDR1 MDHEN, CDR2 SYDVKM. The CDR3 has 14 residues. Deletions cut 5 bases from V and 5 bases from J, with 12 bases between. The CDR3 DNA reads as TGTGCCAGCAGTGTTAACAGGGAGAATGAAAAACTGTTTTTT. Its translation is CASSVNRENEKLFF.

The chain has TRBV5-4 and TRBJ2-3, with D maybe TRBD2 (6 bases). CDR1 is SGHNT and CDR2 is YYREEE in the germline V gene (reference sequence). The CDR3 extends over 16 amino acids. V was trimmed by 0 bases and J by 5 bases, leaving 16 bases between them. The CDR3 loop reads CASSLAGTPRVDTQYF. DNA for the CDR3: TGTGCCAGCAGCTTGGCCGGGACTCCCAGGGTAGATACGCAGTATTTT.

The chain recombines TRBV18 with TRBJ1-1; D gene uncertain. Trimming shortened V by 4 bases and J by 3 bases, and 9 bases separated the two germline ends. The CDR3 has 13 amino acids. CDR1 is KGHSH, CDR2 LQKENI, per germline. In DNA, the CDR3 is TGTGCCAGCTCACTCCTACTGGACACTGAAGCTTTCTTT. It translates to CASSLLLDTEAFF.

V and J are TRBV5-1 and TRBJ2-5, with a possible D match to TRBD1 (6 bases). Germline loops: CDR1 SGHRS, CDR2 YFSETQ. The germline V and J ends were trimmed by 4 bases and 5 bases, with 15 bases remaining between them. CDR3 length: 14 amino acids. The CDR3 nucleotides read TGCGCCAGCAGCCGAGGGGGAACCGGGGAGACCCAGTACTTC. Translated: CASSRGGTGETQYF. The full variable domain, its missing parts supplied by reference TRBV5-1 and TRBJ2-5, is KAGVTQTPRYLIKTRGQQVTLSCSPISGHRSVSWYQQTPGQGLQFLFEYFSETQRNKGNFPGRFSGRQFSNSRSEMNVSTLELGDSALYLCASSRGGTGETQYFGPGTRLLVL.

The chain has TRBV30 and TRBJ2-2, with no clear D. This CDR3 spans 14 amino acids. The V and J ends lost 2 bases and 1 base respectively, with 8 bases between them. Germline CDR1 is GTSNPN and CDR2 is SVGIG (reference sequence). The CDR3 loop reads CAWSKRQNTGELFF. CDR3 DNA: TGTGCCTGGAGTAAACGACAGAACACCGGGGAGCTGTTTTTT.

V usage is TRBV2 and J usage is TRBJ1-1; tentatively, D is TRBD1 (6 bases). CDR1 is SNHLY, CDR2 FYNNEI, per germline. The CDR3 totals 11 residues. Trimming shortened V by 8 bases and J by 5 bases, and 9 bases separated the two germline ends. CDR3 DNA sequence: TGTGCCAGCCGGGGGCAGACTGAAGCTTTCTTT. Translated, it gives CASRGQTEAFF.

The rearrangement uses TRBV9 and TRBJ2-7; tentative D call: TRBD1 (5 bases). The CDR3 consists of 14 residues. Trimming took 0 bases from V and 4 from J, leaving 11 bases between them. Germline assignment: CDR1 SGDLS and CDR2 YYNGEE. The CDR3 protein is CASSVDHRPYEQYF. CDR3 bases: TGTGCCAGCAGCGTAGATCACAGGCCTTACGAGCAGTACTTC.

V and J are TRBV28 and TRBJ1-1; 11 nucleotides agree with TRBD1. Germline lookup yields CDR1 MDHEN and CDR2 SYDVKM. This CDR3 contains 15 residues. J lost 10 bases, V lost 4 bases, and 11 bases had no gene match. Here the CDR3 DNA reads TGTGCCAGCAGTTCCCCCGGGACAGGGGGGTTGGTAGCTTTCTTT. Residues: CASSSPGTGGLVAFF.

The chain combines TRBV18 with TRBJ2-7, with D perhaps given as TRBD1 or TRBD2 (6 bases each). V was pared by 1 base and J by 8 bases, with 21 bases between. The CDR3 is 16 residues long. CDR1 and CDR2 (germline): KGHSH, LQKENI. CDR3 nucleotide sequence: TGTGCCAGCTCACCACAGGAGCTGGGGGGTAGGGACAAGCAGTACTTC. Translated: CASSPQELGGRDKQYF.

The chain combines TRBV11-2 with TRBJ2-7, with a tentative D call TRBD2 (7 bases). Germline V gene data show CDR1 as SGHAT and CDR2 as FQNNGV. V shed 6 bases and J shed 4 bases, with 22 bases lying between them. The length of the CDR3 is 16 residues. CDR3 DNA sequence: TGTGCCAGCAGTCCTCTCCGGGGCAGGGGACTATACGAGCAGTACTTC. Translated, it gives CASSPLRGRGLYEQYF. Using reference TRBV11-2 and TRBJ2-7 for the parts outside the CDR3, the full variable domain is EAGVAQSPRYKIIEKRQSVAFWCNPISGHATLYWYQQILGQGPKLLIQFQNNGVVDDSQLPKDRFSAERLKGVDSTLKIQPAKLEDSAVYLCASSPLRGRGLYEQYFGPGTRLTVT.

The V and J genes are TRBV30 and TRBJ1-1; no clear D. The V and J ends lost 0 bases and 4 bases respectively, with 12 bases between them. CDR3 length: 14 amino acids. Germline lookup yields CDR1 GTSNPN and CDR2 SVGIG (reference sequence). The CDR3 region has the DNA TGTGCCTGGAGTGTACGAAGGATTAGCACTGAAGCTTTCTTT. This sequence encodes CAWSVRRISTEAFF.

The chain links TRBV18 to TRBJ1-5, with D tentatively TRBD1 (6 bases). CDR3 length: 15 residues. V lost 3 bases, J lost 6 bases, and 15 bases lay in between. The V gene's germline CDR1 is KGHSH and CDR2 LQKENI. CDR3 nucleotides: TGTGCCAGCTCACCGCAGAGGGGGGTTGGTCAGCCCCAGCATTTT. This codes for CASSPQRGVGQPQHF.

The chain couples TRBV5-1 to TRBJ1-1; weak D call: TRBD1 (6 bases). V gave up 4 bases and J gave up 3 bases, with 16 bases separating them. The CDR3 contains 15 residues. Germline V gene lookup returns CDR1 SGHRS and CDR2 YFSETQ. The DNA of the CDR3 is TGCGCCAGCAGCAGGGACTGGGGGGCGGACACTGAAGCTTTCTTT. It is translated as CASSRDWGADTEAFF.

This clone was detected only a few times. J is TRBJ1-5 and V is TRBV25-1; maybe TRBD1 (5 bases). The CDR3 is 13 residues long. Germline lookup yields CDR1 MGHDK and CDR2 SYGVNS. V was cut by 8 bases and J by 6 bases, with 14 bases left in between. The CDR3 loop reads CASAPGGGQPQHF. The CDR3 DNA sequence: TGTGCCAGCGCCCCGGGGGGGGGTCAGCCCCAGCATTTT.

The chain has TRBV19 and TRBJ2-6; a possible D gene is TRBD1 (5 bases). V was clipped by 6 bases and J by 2 bases, with 17 bases between them. From germline, CDR1 is LNHDA and CDR2 SQIVND (reference sequence). The CDR3 contains 17 residues. CDR3 nucleotides: TGTGCCAGTAGATCATTCCAGGGCGCTCCTGGGGCCAACGTCCTGACTTTC. Amino acid sequence: CASRSFQGAPGANVLTF.

In this sample, this clone turned up once. The V gene is TRBV5-6, the J gene TRBJ2-2; 14 bases fit TRBD2. The CDR3 extends over 18 amino acids. Germline V gene sequence: CDR1 SGHDT, CDR2 YYEEEE. Losses at the gene ends were 4 bases for V and 5 bases for J; bases not matched to a gene: 10. DNA for the CDR3: TGTGCCAGCAGCCTCGGGACTAGCGGGAGAATTAGGACCGGGGAGCTGTTTTTT. This translates into CASSLGTSGRIRTGELFF.

This chain uses TRBV9 with TRBJ1-2; a weak D match, TRBD1 (6 bases). Germline lookup yields CDR1 SGDLS and CDR2 YYNGEE. V was clipped by 3 bases and J by 6 bases, with 18 bases between them. The CDR3 sequence is 15 residues long. This CDR3 reads CASSAYRVQSDGYTF. CDR3 in DNA: TGTGCCAGCAGCGCCTACAGGGTCCAGAGCGATGGCTACACCTTC.

The rearrangement links TRBV3-1 (or the pseudogene TRBV3-2) to TRBJ1-1; tentative D call: TRBD1 (6 bases). Trimming shortened V by 0 bases and J by 5 bases, and 16 bases separated the two germline ends. The length of the CDR3 is 16 residues. Germline V gives CDR1 LGHDT, CDR2 YNNKEL (reference sequence). DNA for the CDR3: TGTGCCAGCAGCCAAGAGAGGGCAGGGGAAGGGACTGAAGCTTTCTTT. Translating it yields CASSQERAGEGTEAFF.

V and J are TRBV5-1 and TRBJ2-7; possibly TRBD1 for D (6 bases). This CDR3 is built from 14 residues. The V end was cut by 4 bases, the J end by 3 bases, with 14 bases between. The germline gives CDR1 SGHRS, CDR2 YFSETQ. CDR3 region: CASSTGQTDYEQYF. CDR3 nucleotide sequence: TGCGCCAGCAGCACCGGACAGACCGACTACGAGCAGTACTTC.